The clone carrying this TCR beta chain was picked up many times. The target antigen is unknown. With a J-beta primer mix and a sample-barcoded 5' primer, a second PCR ran about 7 to 12 cycles. TCRdb analysed the 5' RACE reads with MiXCR anew, one entry per CDR3 protein. The sample has around 1,700,000 distinct CDR3 sequences; roughly 30% are singletons. The source of the sample is a study of blood T cells in healthy people across ages. On the study more broadly: For every two T cells, template switching captured about one barcoded beta molecule. Study results and limitations: Donors of long life had a larger count of naive CD4+ cells and greater diversity than aged donors. The authors considered diversity estimates from one million T cells to be underestimates. Strongly correlated with naive T cell percentage was TCR beta diversity.

The V end was cut by 6 bases, the J end by 2 bases, with 7 bases between. The CDR3 is 12 amino acids. Germline CDR1 reads MNHNY; CDR2 reads SVGAGI (reference sequence). The chain uses TRBV6-6 and TRBJ2-5, with unresolved D. Input material: blood. The receptor was isolated from a woman in her twenties or thirties in good health. CDR3 nucleotides: TGTGCCAGCAGCGCGACTCAAGAGACCCAGTACTTC. It translates to CASSATQETQYF.